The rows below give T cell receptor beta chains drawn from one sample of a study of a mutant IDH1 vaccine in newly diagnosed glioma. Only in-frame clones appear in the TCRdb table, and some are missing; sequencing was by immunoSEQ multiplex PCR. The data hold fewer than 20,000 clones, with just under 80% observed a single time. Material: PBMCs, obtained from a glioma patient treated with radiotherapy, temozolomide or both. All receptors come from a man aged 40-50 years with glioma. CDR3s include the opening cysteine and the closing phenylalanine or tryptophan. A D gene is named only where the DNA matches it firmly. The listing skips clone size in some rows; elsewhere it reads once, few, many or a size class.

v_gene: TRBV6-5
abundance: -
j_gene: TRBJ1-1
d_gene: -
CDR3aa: CASARGRYTEAFF
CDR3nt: TGTGCCAGCGCCCGGGGGAGGTATACTGAAGCTTTCTTT

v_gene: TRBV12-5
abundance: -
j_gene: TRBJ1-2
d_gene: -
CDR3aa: CASGLGPDVGYTF
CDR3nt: TGTGCTAGTGGTTTGGGCCCCGACGTTGGCTACACCTTC

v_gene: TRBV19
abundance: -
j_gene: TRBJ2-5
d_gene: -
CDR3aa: CASSQAAQETQYF
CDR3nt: TGTGCCAGTAGTCAGGCAGCCCAAGAGACCCAGTACTTC

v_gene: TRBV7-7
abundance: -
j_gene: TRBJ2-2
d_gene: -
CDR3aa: CASSASRSSGELFF
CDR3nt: TGTGCCAGCTCTGCATCACGGTCGTCGGGGGAGCTGTTTTTT

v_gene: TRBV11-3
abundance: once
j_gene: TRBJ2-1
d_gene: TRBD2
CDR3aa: CASSLASLSGKDNEQFF
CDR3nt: TGTGCCAGCAGCTTAGCCTCCTTGAGCGGGAAGGACAATGAGCAGTTCTTC

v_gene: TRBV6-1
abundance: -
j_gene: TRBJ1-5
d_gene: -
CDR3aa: CASSEERGQPQHF
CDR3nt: TGTGCCAGCAGTGAGGAACGTGGGCAGCCCCAGCATTTT

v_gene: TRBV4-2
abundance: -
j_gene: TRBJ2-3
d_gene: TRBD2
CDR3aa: CASSATSQGDTQYF
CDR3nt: TGTGCCAGCAGCGCGACTAGCCAAGGAGATACGCAGTATTTT

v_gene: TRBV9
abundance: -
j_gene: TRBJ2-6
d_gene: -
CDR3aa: CASSEVAGANVLTF
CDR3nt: TGTGCCAGCAGCGAGGTTGCTGGGGCCAACGTCCTGACTTTC

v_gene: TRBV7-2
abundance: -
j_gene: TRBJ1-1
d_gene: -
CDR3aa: CASSLGGKGAEAFF
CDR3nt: TGTGCCAGCAGCTTGGGGGGGAAGGGCGCTGAAGCTTTCTTT

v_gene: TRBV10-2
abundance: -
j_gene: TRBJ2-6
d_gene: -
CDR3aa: CASSDGDLSGANVLTF
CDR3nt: TGCGCCAGCAGTGACGGGGACCTCTCTGGGGCCAACGTCCTGACTTTC

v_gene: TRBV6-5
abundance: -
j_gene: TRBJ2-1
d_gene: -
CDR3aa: CASSLSPKNEQFF
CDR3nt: TGTGCCAGCAGTTTATCCCCGAAGAATGAGCAGTTCTTC

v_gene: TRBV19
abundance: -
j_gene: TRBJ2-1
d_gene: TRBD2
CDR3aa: CASSIAGLAGGSSYNEQFF
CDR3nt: TGTGCCAGTAGTATAGCAGGACTAGCGGGAGGGAGCTCCTACAATGAGCAGTTCTTC

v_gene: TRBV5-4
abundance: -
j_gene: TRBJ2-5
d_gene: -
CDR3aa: CASSSKSKEGEYF
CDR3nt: TGTGCCAGCAGTTCCAAGAGTAAGGAAGGAGAGTACTTC

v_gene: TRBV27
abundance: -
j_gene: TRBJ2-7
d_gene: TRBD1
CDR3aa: CASSFSGGGSYEQYF
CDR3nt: TGTGCCAGCAGTTTTTCAGGGGGCGGCTCCTACGAGCAGTACTTC

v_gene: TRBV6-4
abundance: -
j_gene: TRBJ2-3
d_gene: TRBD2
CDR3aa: CASSESAGGMDTQYF
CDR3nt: TGTGCCAGCAGTGAATCAGCGGGAGGGATGGATACGCAGTATTTT

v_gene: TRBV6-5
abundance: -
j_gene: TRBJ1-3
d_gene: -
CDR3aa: CASSYSGNRGNTIYF
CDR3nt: TGTGCCAGCAGTTACTCGGGGAATAGGGGAAACACCATATATTTT

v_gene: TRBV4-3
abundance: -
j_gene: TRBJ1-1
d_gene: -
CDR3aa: CASSRNRATKAFF
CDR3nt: TGCGCCAGCAGCAGAAACAGGGCCACCAAAGCTTTCTTT

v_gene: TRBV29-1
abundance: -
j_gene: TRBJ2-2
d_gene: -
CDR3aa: CSAAVGDPNTGELFF
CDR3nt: TGCAGCGCTGCAGTAGGGGATCCGAACACCGGGGAGCTGTTTTTT

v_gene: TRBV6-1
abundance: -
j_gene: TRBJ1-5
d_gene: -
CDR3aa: CASSEEIGSNQPQHF
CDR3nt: TGTGCCAGCAGTGAAGAAATCGGGAGTAATCAGCCCCAGCATTTT

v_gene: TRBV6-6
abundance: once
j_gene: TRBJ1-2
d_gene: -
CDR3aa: CASSSQQKTNYGYTF
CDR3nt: TGTGCCAGCAGTTCCCAACAGAAAACTAACTATGGCTACACCTTC

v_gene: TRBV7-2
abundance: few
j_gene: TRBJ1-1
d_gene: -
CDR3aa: CASSLRGSMNTEAFF
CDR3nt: TGTGCCAGCAGCTTACGTGGCAGTATGAACACTGAAGCTTTCTTT

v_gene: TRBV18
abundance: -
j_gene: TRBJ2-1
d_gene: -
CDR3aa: CASSPGGGGTYNEQFF
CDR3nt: TGTGCCAGCTCACCAGGTGGGGGTGGCACCTACAATGAGCAGTTCTTC

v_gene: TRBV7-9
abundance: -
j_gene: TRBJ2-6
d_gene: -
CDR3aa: CASSLVGAAGRANVLTF
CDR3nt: TGTGCCAGCAGCTTAGTAGGGGCAGCGGGTAGGGCCAACGTCCTGACTTTC

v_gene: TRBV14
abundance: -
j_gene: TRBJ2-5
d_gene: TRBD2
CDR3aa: CASSRRLAGGGGFRETQYF
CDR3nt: TGTGCCAGCAGCCGCCGACTAGCGGGAGGGGGCGGCTTCCGGGAGACCCAGTACTTC

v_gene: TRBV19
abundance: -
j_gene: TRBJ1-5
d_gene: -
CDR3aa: CASSTTDSSNQPQHF
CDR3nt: TGTGCCAGTAGTACGACTGATTCTAGCAATCAGCCCCAGCATTTT

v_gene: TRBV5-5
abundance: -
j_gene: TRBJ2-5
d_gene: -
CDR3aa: CASSPQRIPQETQYF
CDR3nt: TGTGCCAGCAGCCCCCAGCGGATCCCCCAAGAGACCCAGTACTTC

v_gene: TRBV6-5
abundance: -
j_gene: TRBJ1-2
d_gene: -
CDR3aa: CASGPGTVAPYGYTF
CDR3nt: TGTGCCAGCGGGCCCGGGACCGTGGCCCCCTATGGCTACACCTTC

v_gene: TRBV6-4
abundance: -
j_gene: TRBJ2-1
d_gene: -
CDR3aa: CASSDREYNEQFF
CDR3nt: TGTGCCAGCAGTGACAGGGAATACAATGAGCAGTTCTTC

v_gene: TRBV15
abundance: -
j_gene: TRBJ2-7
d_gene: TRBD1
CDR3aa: CATSEAGGLSYEQYF
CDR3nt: TGTGCCACCAGCGAAGCAGGGGGCCTCTCCTACGAGCAGTACTTC

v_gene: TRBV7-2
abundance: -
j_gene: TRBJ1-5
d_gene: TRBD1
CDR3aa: CASSLDRGVDQPQHF
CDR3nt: TGTGCCAGCAGCTTAGACAGGGGGGTGGATCAGCCCCAGCATTTT

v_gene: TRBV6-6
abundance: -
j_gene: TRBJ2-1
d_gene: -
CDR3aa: CASSYRDNNEQFF
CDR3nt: TGTGCCAGCAGTTACCGGGACAACAATGAGCAGTTCTTC

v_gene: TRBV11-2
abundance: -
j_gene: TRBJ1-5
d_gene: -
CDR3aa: CASSPSFQPQHF
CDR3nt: TGTGCCAGCAGCCCTAGTTTTCAGCCCCAGCATTTT

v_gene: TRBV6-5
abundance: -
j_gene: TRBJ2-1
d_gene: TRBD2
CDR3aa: CASSRVAGVYNEQFF
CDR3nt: TGTGCCAGTTCCAGAGTAGCGGGAGTTTACAATGAGCAGTTCTTC

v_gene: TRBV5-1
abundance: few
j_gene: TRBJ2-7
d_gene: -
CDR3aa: CASSLGRGFAGRSSYEQYF
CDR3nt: TGCGCCAGCAGCTTGGGACGGGGGTTCGCGGGGCGGAGCTCCTACGAGCAGTACTTC

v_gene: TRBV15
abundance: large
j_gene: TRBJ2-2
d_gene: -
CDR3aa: CATSRDRGTGELFF
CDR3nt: TGTGCCACCAGCAGAGATCGCGGTACCGGGGAGCTGTTTTTT

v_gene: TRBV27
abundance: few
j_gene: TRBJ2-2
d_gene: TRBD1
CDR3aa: CASRQGTGTANTGELFF
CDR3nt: TGTGCCAGCAGACAGGGAACCGGGACAGCGAACACCGGGGAGCTGTTTTTT

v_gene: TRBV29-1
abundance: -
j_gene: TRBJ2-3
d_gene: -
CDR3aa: CSSRTFANTDTQYF
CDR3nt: TGCAGCTCTCGGACTTTTGCTAACACAGATACGCAGTATTTT

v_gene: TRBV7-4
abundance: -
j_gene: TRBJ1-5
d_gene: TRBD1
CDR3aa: CASSLQGAQDQPQHF
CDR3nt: TGTGCCAGCAGCTTACAGGGGGCGCAAGATCAGCCCCAGCATTTT

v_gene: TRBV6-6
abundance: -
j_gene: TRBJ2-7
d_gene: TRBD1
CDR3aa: CASSSLPPTGGYEQYF
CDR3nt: TGTGCCAGCAGTTCTCTACCACCGACAGGGGGGTACGAGCAGTACTTC

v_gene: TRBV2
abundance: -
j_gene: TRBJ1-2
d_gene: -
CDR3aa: CASSGIRAGGHGYTF
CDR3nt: TGTGCCAGCAGTGGAATCAGGGCAGGAGGCCATGGCTACACCTTC

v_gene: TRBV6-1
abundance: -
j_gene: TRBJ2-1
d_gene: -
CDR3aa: CASRPGLLYNEQFF
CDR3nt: TGTGCCAGCAGACCCGGACTTCTCTACAATGAGCAGTTCTTC

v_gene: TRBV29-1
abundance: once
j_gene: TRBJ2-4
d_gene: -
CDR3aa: CSVGVGRDIQYF
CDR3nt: TGCAGCGTTGGAGTGGGCCGGGACATTCAGTACTTC

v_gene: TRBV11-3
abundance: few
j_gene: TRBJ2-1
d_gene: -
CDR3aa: CASRLNRETYNEQFF
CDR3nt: TGTGCCAGCAGACTAAACAGGGAAACCTACAATGAGCAGTTCTTC

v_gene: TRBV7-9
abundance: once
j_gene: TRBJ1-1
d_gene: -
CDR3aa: CASSLAGNTEAFF
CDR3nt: TGTGCCAGCAGCTTGGCGGGGAACACTGAAGCTTTCTTT

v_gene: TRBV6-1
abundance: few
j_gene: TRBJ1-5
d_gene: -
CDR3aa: CASSEEGTQGYQPQHF
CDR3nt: TGTGCCAGCAGTGAAGAGGGTACGCAGGGTTATCAGCCCCAGCATTTT

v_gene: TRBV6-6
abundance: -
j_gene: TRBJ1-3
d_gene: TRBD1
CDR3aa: CASSSSRTGSGNTIYF
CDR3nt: TGTGCCAGCAGCTCTTCTCGGACAGGCTCTGGAAACACCATATATTTT

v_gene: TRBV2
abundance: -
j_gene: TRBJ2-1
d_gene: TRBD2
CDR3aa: CASRVGLAGLNEQFF
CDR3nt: TGTGCCAGCCGAGTGGGGCTAGCGGGGCTCAATGAGCAGTTCTTC

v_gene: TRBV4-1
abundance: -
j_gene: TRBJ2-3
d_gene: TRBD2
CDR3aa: CASSLAGVPFGSTDTQYF
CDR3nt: TGCGCCAGCAGCCTGGCGGGAGTCCCTTTTGGGAGCACAGATACGCAGTATTTT

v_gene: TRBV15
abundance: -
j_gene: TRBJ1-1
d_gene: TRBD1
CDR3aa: CATSRGTGTITNTEAFF
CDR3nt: TGTGCCACCAGCAGGGGGACAGGGACCATTACGAACACTGAAGCTTTCTTT

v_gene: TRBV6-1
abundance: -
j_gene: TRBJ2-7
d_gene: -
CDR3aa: CASSDWGGSYEQYF
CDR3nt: TGTGCCAGCAGTGATTGGGGCGGATCCTACGAGCAGTACTTC

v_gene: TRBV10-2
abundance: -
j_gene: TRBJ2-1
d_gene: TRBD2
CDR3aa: CASSGSGRALNEQFF
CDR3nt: TGCGCCAGCAGTGGCAGCGGGAGGGCCCTCAATGAGCAGTTCTTC

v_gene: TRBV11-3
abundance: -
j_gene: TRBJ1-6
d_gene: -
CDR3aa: CASSLRQLGSSYNSPLHF
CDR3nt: TGTGCCAGCAGCTTACGACAGTTGGGGAGCTCCTATAATTCACCCCTCCACTTT

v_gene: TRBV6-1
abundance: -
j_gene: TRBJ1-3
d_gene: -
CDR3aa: CASSDRPSPYSGNTIYF
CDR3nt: TGTGCCAGCAGTGATCGCCCATCCCCATACTCTGGAAACACCATATATTTT

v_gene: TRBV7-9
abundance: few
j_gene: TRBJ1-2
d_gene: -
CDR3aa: CASSLEGGHYGYTF
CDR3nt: TGTGCCAGCAGCTTAGAAGGCGGCCACTATGGCTACACCTTC

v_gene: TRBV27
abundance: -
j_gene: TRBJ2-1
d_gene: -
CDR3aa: CASRRTANENQFF
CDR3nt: TGTGCCAGCCGCCGGACTGCAAATGAGAATCAGTTCTTC

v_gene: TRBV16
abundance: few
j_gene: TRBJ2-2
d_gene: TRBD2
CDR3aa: CASSGTSGTRELFF
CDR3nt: TGTGCCAGCAGCGGGACTAGCGGGACTCGGGAGCTGTTTTTT

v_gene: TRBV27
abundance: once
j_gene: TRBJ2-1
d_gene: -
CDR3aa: CASSRSYSSYNEQFF
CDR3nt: TGTGCCAGCAGTCGGTCCTATAGCTCCTACAATGAGCAGTTCTTC

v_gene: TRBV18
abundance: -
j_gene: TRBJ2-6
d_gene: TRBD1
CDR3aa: CASSPRTGALSGANVLTF
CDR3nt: TGTGCCAGCTCACCTAGGACAGGGGCCTTGTCTGGGGCCAACGTCCTGACTTTC

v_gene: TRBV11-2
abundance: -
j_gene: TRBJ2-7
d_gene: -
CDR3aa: CASSPPTYEQYF
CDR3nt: TGTGCCAGCAGCCCCCCGACTTACGAGCAGTACTTC

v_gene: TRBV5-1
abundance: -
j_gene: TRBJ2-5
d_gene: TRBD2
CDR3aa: CASTNSGNQETQYF
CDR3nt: TGCGCCAGCACCAATAGCGGGAATCAAGAGACCCAGTACTTC